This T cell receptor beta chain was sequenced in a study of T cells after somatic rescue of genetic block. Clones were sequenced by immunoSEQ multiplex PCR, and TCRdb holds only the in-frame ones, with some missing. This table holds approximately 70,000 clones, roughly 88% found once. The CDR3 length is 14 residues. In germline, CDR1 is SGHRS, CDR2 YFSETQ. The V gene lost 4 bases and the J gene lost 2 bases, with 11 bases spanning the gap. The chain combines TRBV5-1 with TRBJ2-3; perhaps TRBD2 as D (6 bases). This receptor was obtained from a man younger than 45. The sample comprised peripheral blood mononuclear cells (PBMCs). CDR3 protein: CASSQGLNTDTQYF. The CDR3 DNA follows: TGCGCCAGCAGCCAAGGACTAAACACAGATACGCAGTATTTT.